This entry lists 16 T cell receptor beta chains sequenced from one sample in a study of cytomegalovirus exposure and HLA in healthy donors (dated by TCRdb to the late 2010s). Preparation of the library involved the immunoSEQ multiplex PCR assay. For the multiplex PCR, a mixture combining 60 forward primers for TCR Vbeta segments and 13 reverse primers for TCR Jbeta segments was used. TCRdb re-hosts the immuneACCESS table, in-frame sequences only. Its copies lack some clones; in the studies checked, an unresolved V gene accounts for under half of them, and the cause for the rest is not known. The sample table shows about 120,000 clones, and over 65% are seen once. 2% to 3% of the sample rests with the top ten. The sequenced material came from PBMCs. These receptor sequences come from a female donor in good health and CMV-seronegative.

The gene calls are TRBV2 and TRBJ2-7; D may be TRBD2 (6 bases). Trimming left V 7 bases short and J 9 bases short, with 16 bases between. The germline V gene has CDR1 SNHLY and CDR2 FYNNEI. This CDR3 contains 12 residues. The DNA for the CDR3 is TGTGCCAGCACCGTCGACGCGGGGCGGCAGTACTTC. This gives the protein CASTVDAGRQYF.

The chain has TRBV4-2 and TRBJ2-2; 7 bases map to TRBD2. This CDR3 comprises 19 residues. Trimming removed 3 bases from V and 1 base from J; junction bases left unmatched: 14. Germline V gene sequence: CDR1 LGHNA, CDR2 YNFKEQ. The CDR3 DNA is TGTGCCAGCAGCCAGGAAGGGGCCTCCGGGGGGTTGAACACCGGGGAGCTGTTTTTT. Protein sequence: CASSQEGASGGLNTGELFF.

The chain couples TRBV19 to TRBJ2-3, with TRBD2 matching over 11 bases. Germline V CDR1 and CDR2: LNHDA, SQIVND (reference sequence). This CDR3 is 13 amino acids long. With 9 bases clipped from V and 6 bases from J, the junction kept 5 bases outside the gene matches. The CDR3 DNA sequence: TGTGCCAGCTCCGGGACTAGCGGCGATACGCAGTATTTT. Translation gives CASSGTSGDTQYF.

The chain joins TRBV4-3 to TRBJ2-7, with 7 bases aligning to TRBD1. In germline, CDR1 is LGHNA, CDR2 YSLEER. V lost 3 bases to trimming and J lost 6 bases; unmatched junction nucleotides: 5. This CDR3 has 13 amino acids. CDR3 DNA: TGCGCCAGCAGCCAGGACAGGTTTGGCGAGCAGTACTTC. Translating gives CASSQDRFGEQYF.

The gene calls are TRBV10-2 and TRBJ2-7; D unclear. The length of the CDR3 is 13 residues. Trimming removed 2 bases at V and 1 base at J, with 6 bases between. CDR1 and CDR2 from the germline V gene are WSHSY and SAAADI. Here the CDR3 reads CASSERLSYEQYF. The CDR3 DNA reads as TGCGCCAGCAGTGAGAGACTGTCCTACGAGCAGTACTTC.

The chain is built from TRBV6-5 and TRBJ2-7, with 10 bases fitting TRBD2. The trim removed 5 bases at V and 3 bases at J, leaving 4 bases unmatched. Germline-derived CDR1 and CDR2 are MNHEY and SVGAGI. The CDR3 has 14 residues. CDR3 amino acids: CASSPSGGYYEQYF. The CDR3 region has the DNA TGTGCCAGCAGTCCTAGCGGGGGATACTACGAGCAGTACTTC.

The V and J genes are TRBV2 and TRBJ1-2; D may be TRBD1 (6 bases). The ends were cut back, 5 bases at V and 8 bases at J, with 18 bases in the middle. CDR1 and CDR2 from the germline V gene are SNHLY and FYNNEI. The CDR3 is made up of 14 amino acids. The CDR3 sequence: CASSPKTGPGGYTF. Written as DNA, the CDR3 is TGTGCCAGCAGTCCCAAGACAGGCCCAGGGGGCTACACCTTC.

The chain carries TRBV5-1 and TRBJ2-5, with 14 bases matching TRBD2. Losses at the gene ends were 0 bases for V and 1 base for J; bases not matched to a gene: 2. CDR1 and CDR2 (germline): SGHRS, YFSETQ. This CDR3 has 17 amino acids. CDR3 sequence reads: CASSLGLAGGSQETQYF. The CDR3, as DNA: TGCGCCAGCAGCTTGGGACTAGCGGGAGGGTCCCAAGAGACCCAGTACTTC.

This clone has just one count. The chain links TRBV5-8 to TRBJ2-1, with D possibly matching TRBD2 (6 bases). CDR3 size: 14 residues. The germline V gene encodes CDR1 SGHTS and CDR2 YDEGEE. Trimming stripped 3 bases from V and 3 bases from J, with 10 bases between. CDR3 in amino acids: CASSSREDYNEQFF. In DNA, the CDR3 is TGTGCCAGCAGCTCCAGGGAGGACTACAATGAGCAGTTCTTC.

The rearrangement links TRBV30 to TRBJ2-1; 13 nucleotides align to TRBD2. Germline V gene lookup returns CDR1 GTSNPN and CDR2 SVGIG (reference sequence). After removal of 0 bases from V and 5 bases from J, the junction contained 7 bases not matched to a gene. The CDR3 sequence is 17 residues long. CDR3 in DNA: TGTGCCTGGAGTGTATTTTGGACTAGCGGGGGAAACAATGAGCAGTTCTTC. Translated: CAWSVFWTSGGNNEQFF.

This chain joins TRBV6-1 and TRBJ1-2, with unresolved D. This CDR3 region has 14 residues. The ends were cut back, 1 base at V and 8 bases at J, with 14 bases in the middle. Germline CDR1 is MNHNS and CDR2 is SASEGT. CDR3 residues: CASSEGLRSPGYTF. The CDR3 nucleotides read TGTGCCAGCAGTGAAGGTCTCAGGTCGCCCGGCTACACCTTC.

V gene TRBV5-4 combines with J gene TRBJ1-4; 8 bases line up with TRBD1. The junction had 10 bases not matched to a gene; V was cut back by 4 bases and J by 2 bases. From germline, CDR1 is SGHNT and CDR2 YYREEE (reference sequence). This CDR3 comprises 17 residues. Written as DNA, the CDR3 is TGTGCCAGCAGCCCTGCAGGGGGCGCCGGGACTAATGAAAAACTGTTTTTT. The encoded protein is CASSPAGGAGTNEKLFF.

The chain is built from TRBV7-2 and TRBJ2-7, with D possibly TRBD2 on 7 matching bases. Germline-derived CDR1 and CDR2 are SGHTA and FQGNSA. The V end was cut by 8 bases, the J end by 2 bases, with 22 bases between. This CDR3 is built from 16 residues. For the CDR3, the DNA is TGTGCCAGCGGGACGGCGGGGGCCTTTTACACCTACGAGCAGTACTTC. Protein: CASGTAGAFYTYEQYF. The variable domain in full, completed from reference TRBV7-2 and TRBJ2-7, reads GAGVSQSPSNKVTEKGKDVELRCDPISGHTALYWYRQSLGQGLEFLIYFQGNSAPDKSGLPSDRFSAERTGGSVSTLTIQRTQQEDSAVYLCASGTAGAFYTYEQYFGPGTRLTVT.

This CDR3 is CASSHKDRAGYEQYF. In DNA form, the CDR3 reads TGTGCCAGCAGCCATAAAGACAGGGCGGGCTACGAGCAGTACTTC. The V gene is TRBV7-2, the J gene TRBJ2-7, with TRBD1 matching 7 bases. Looked up from germline, CDR1 is SGHTA and CDR2 is FQGNSA. Trimming at V came to 5 bases and at J to 3 bases, leaving 10 bases not matched to a gene. There are 15 residues in the CDR3. Full variable domain (outside the CDR3, taken from reference TRBV7-2 and TRBJ2-7): GAGVSQSPSNKVTEKGKDVELRCDPISGHTALYWYRQSLGQGLEFLIYFQGNSAPDKSGLPSDRFSAERTGGSVSTLTIQRTQQEDSAVYLCASSHKDRAGYEQYFGPGTRLTVT.

This clone was recorded only once. The chain has TRBV7-9 and TRBJ2-7; possibly TRBD2 for D (6 bases). This CDR3 spans 16 amino acids. The V end lost 5 bases, the J end lost 3 bases, and 20 bases lay between the germline ends. Germline assignment: CDR1 SEHNR and CDR2 FQNEAQ (reference sequence). CDR3 nucleotide sequence: TGTGCCAGCAGCGGAGGCGGGGCAGCCAGGCACTACGAGCAGTACTTC. Its protein product is CASSGGGAARHYEQYF.

The chain carries TRBV7-2 and TRBJ2-5; tentative D call: TRBD1 (6 bases). The CDR3 sequence is 14 residues long. CDR1 is SGHTA, CDR2 FQGNSA, per germline. V was trimmed by 5 bases and J by 0 bases, leaving 10 bases between them. In nucleotides, the CDR3 is TGTGCCAGCAGCCCTCGGACAGACCAAGAGACCCAGTACTTC. Translated, it gives CASSPRTDQETQYF.